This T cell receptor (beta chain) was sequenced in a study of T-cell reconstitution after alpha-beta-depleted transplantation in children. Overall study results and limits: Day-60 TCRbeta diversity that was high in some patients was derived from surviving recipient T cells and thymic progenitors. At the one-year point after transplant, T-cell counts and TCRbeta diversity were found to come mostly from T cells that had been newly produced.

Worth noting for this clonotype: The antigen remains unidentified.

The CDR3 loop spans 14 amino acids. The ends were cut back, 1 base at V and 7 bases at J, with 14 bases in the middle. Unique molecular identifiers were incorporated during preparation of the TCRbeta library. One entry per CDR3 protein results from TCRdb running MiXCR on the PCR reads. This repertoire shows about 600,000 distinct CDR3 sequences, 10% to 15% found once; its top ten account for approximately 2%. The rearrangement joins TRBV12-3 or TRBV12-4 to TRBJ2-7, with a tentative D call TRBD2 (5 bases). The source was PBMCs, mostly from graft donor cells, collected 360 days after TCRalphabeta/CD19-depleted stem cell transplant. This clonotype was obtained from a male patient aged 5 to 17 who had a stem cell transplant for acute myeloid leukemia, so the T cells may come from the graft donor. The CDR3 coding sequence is TGTGCCAGCAGTTTAGTACCGTCCGGGGAGGAGCAGTACTTC. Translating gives CASSLVPSGEEQYF.